The 21 T cell receptor beta chains listed next were all sequenced from one sample in a study of OX40 agonist ivuxolimab in advanced cancers. Data came from immunoSEQ multiplex PCR; TCRdb stores just in-frame clones and leaves some out. The table shows under 65,000 clones, with roughly 90% occurring only once. The specimen comprised CD4+ or CD8+ T cells sorted from blood, sampled in a trial of the OX40 agonist ivuxolimab. These receptors originate from an adult with an advanced solid tumor such as melanoma, head and neck, liver or kidney cancer.

V is TRBV5-6 and J is TRBJ2-3; D unclear. The germline V gene has CDR1 SGHDT and CDR2 YYEEEE. V lost 0 bases and J lost 3, with 5 bases in between. The CDR3 totals 13 residues. The CDR3 bases are TGTGCCAGCAGCTTGGCCCGTACAGATACGCAGTATTTT. Translating gives CASSLARTDTQYF.

J is TRBJ2-1 and V is TRBV4-1; no firm D call. The V gene's germline CDR1 is MGHRA and CDR2 YSYEKL. This CDR3 comprises 13 residues. V lost 1 base and J 4 bases, leaving 5 bases between the germline ends. This chain's CDR3 is CASSQGLYNEQFF. CDR3 sequence (DNA): TGCGCCAGCAGCCAAGGGCTTTACAATGAGCAGTTCTTC.

The chain couples TRBV5-4 to TRBJ1-1; D not certain. Germline assignment: CDR1 SGHNT and CDR2 YYREEE (reference sequence). V lost 4 bases to trimming and J lost 3 bases, with 7 bases between them. This CDR3 is 12 amino acids long. The CDR3 sequence: CASSLFDTEAFF. In DNA, the CDR3 is TGTGCCAGCAGCCTTTTTGACACTGAAGCTTTCTTT.

In this sample, this clone turned up once. The chain has TRBV11-3 and TRBJ1-1; possibly TRBD1 for D (5 bases). The CDR3 is made up of 14 amino acids. The germline V gene encodes CDR1 SGHNT and CDR2 YENEEA. Between the trimmed V and J ends, which lost 3 bases and 1 base, there was a span of 9 bases. The DNA for the CDR3 is TGTGCCAGCAGCTTTTGGGGCAGGAACACTGAAGCTTTCTTT. Translating gives CASSFWGRNTEAFF.

The chain carries TRBV15 and TRBJ2-7; D remains unclear. Germline CDR1 LNHNV, CDR2 YYDKDF (reference sequence). CDR3 length: 14 residues. V lost 0 bases and J 0 bases, leaving 6 bases between the germline ends. The CDR3 protein is CATSRDRASYEQYF. CDR3 DNA sequence: TGTGCCACCAGCAGAGATCGGGCCTCCTACGAGCAGTACTTC.

The chain is built from TRBV6-5 and TRBJ1-4; possible D gene TRBD1, 6 bases. Germline lookup yields CDR1 MNHEY and CDR2 SVGAGI. V dropped 6 bases and J dropped 6 bases, with 8 bases sitting between them. The CDR3 loop spans 12 amino acids. CDR3 DNA: TGTGCCAGCAGCCGACAGGATGAAAAACTGTTTTTT. Translation: CASSRQDEKLFF.

The chain recombines TRBV6-5 with TRBJ1-5; TRBD1 matches at 10 bases. Germline-derived CDR1 and CDR2 are MNHEY and SVGAGI. This CDR3 comprises 15 residues. Trimming cost V 8 bases and J 5 bases; bases outside gene matches: 9. CDR3 DNA: TGTGCCAGCCGATCGACGGGACAGGGGTATCAGCCCCAGCATTTT. Amino acid sequence: CASRSTGQGYQPQHF.

The V gene is TRBV15, the J gene TRBJ2-7; no definite D call. Germline V gives CDR1 LNHNV, CDR2 YYDKDF (reference sequence). This CDR3 is built from 15 residues. Trimming removed 5 bases from V and 0 bases from J, with 14 bases in between. The CDR3 sequence: CATSRTRTGSYEQYF. CDR3 nucleotides: TGTGCCACCAGCCGAACGAGGACCGGCTCCTACGAGCAGTACTTC.

This clone appeared a single time. V gene TRBV5-1 combines with J gene TRBJ2-3; no clear D gene. This CDR3 spans 14 amino acids. Trimming cost V 3 bases and J 6 bases, with 14 bases left between them. Germline assignment: CDR1 SGHRS and CDR2 YFSETQ. In nucleotides, the CDR3 is TGCGCCAGCAGCTCCGGCCTCCCGAGGGATACGCAGTATTTT. It encodes CASSSGLPRDTQYF.

CDR3 sequence reads: CASSQDGLYGYTF. The CDR3 DNA sequence: TGCGCCAGCAGCCAAGACGGGCTCTATGGCTACACCTTC. The chain employs TRBV4-1 and TRBJ1-2; D not certain. CDR1 MGHRA and CDR2 YSYEKL come from the germline V gene. V was shortened by 0 bases and J by 4 bases, with 6 bases between the two germline ends. The CDR3 runs to 13 residues.

CDR3 in amino acids: CASSEHPTSGSGEQYF. The DNA of the CDR3 is TGCGCCAGCAGTGAGCACCCAACTAGCGGGAGCGGCGAGCAGTACTTC. The chain carries TRBV10-1 and TRBJ2-7; 11 bases line up with TRBD2. The CDR3 has 16 amino acids. Trimming at V came to 2 bases and at J to 6 bases, leaving 9 bases not matched to a gene. In germline, CDR1 is WNHNN, CDR2 SYGVQD (reference sequence).

The CDR3 bases are TGTGCCAGCTCGTATCTACAGGCCCTCCAAGAGACCCAGTACTTC. Translated: CASSYLQALQETQYF. The chain couples TRBV18 to TRBJ2-5, with D perhaps TRBD1 (5 bases). Germline loops: CDR1 KGHSH, CDR2 LQKENI. V was cut by 6 bases and J by 1 base, with 15 bases left in between. CDR3 size: 15 residues.

The sample holds a few counts of this clone. The chain uses TRBV4-2 and TRBJ2-1, with 7 bases aligning to TRBD2. Germline V gene sequence: CDR1 LGHNA, CDR2 YNFKEQ. The CDR3 spans 17 residues. After removal of 1 base from V and 0 bases from J, the junction contained 6 bases not matched to a gene. The CDR3 DNA follows: TGTGCCAGCAGCCAAGTTCGGGAGCGGGGCTCCTACAATGAGCAGTTCTTC. It codes for CASSQVRERGSYNEQFF.

This chain connects TRBV27 to TRBJ1-5, with D uncertain. The CDR3 totals 15 residues. Germline lookup yields CDR1 MNHEY and CDR2 SMNVEV (reference sequence). V lost 6 bases and J 2 bases, leaving 14 bases between the germline ends. This chain's CDR3 is CASRPRPGGNQPQHF. The CDR3 bases are TGTGCCAGCAGACCCCGGCCCGGGGGCAATCAGCCCCAGCATTTT.

In the case of this clone: This specimen includes other DNA sequences encoding the same CDR3. V usage is TRBV5-1 and J usage is TRBJ2-5, with 16 bases lining up with TRBD2. CDR1 and CDR2 from the germline V gene are SGHRS and YFSETQ. The length of the CDR3 is 16 residues. V was pared by 4 bases and J by 5 bases, with 5 bases of the junction left unmatched. In nucleotides, the CDR3 is TGCGCCAGCAGCCTCGGGACTAGCGGGGGGGCGGAGACCCAGTACTTC. It translates to CASSLGTSGGAETQYF. Variable domain in full (rest from reference TRBV5-1 and TRBJ2-5): KAGVTQTPRYLIKTRGQQVTLSCSPISGHRSVSWYQQTPGQGLQFLFEYFSETQRNKGNFPGRFSGRQFSNSRSEMNVSTLELGDSALYLCASSLGTSGGAETQYFGPGTRLLVL.

This chain connects TRBV16 to TRBJ1-2, with a weak D call TRBD1 (5 bases). CDR1 and CDR2 from the germline V gene are KGHSY and FQNENV. The CDR3 covers 14 residues. V was shortened by 5 bases and J by 6 bases, with 16 bases between the two germline ends. This CDR3 is CASSVLLGLHGYTF. The CDR3 region has the DNA TGTGCCAGCAGCGTACTCCTGGGACTCCATGGCTACACCTTC. The whole variable domain, filled in from reference TRBV16 and TRBJ1-2, reads GEEVAQTPKHLVRGEGQKAKLYCAPIKGHSYVFWYQQVLKNEFKFLISFQNENVFDETGMPKERFSAKCLPNSPCSLEIQATKLEDSAVYFCASSVLLGLHGYTFGSGTRLTVV.

V gene TRBV4-1 combines with J gene TRBJ2-7, with TRBD2 identical over 9 bases. J lost 10 bases, V lost 0 bases, and 7 bases had no gene match. Germline V gene sequence: CDR1 MGHRA, CDR2 YSYEKL. This CDR3 region has 14 residues. The CDR3 coding sequence is TGCGCCAGCAGCCAAGAGTATATAGCGGGAGTCCAGTACTTC. It translates to CASSQEYIAGVQYF.

This chain joins TRBV2 and TRBJ2-7; 9 bases fit TRBD2. The CDR3 consists of 14 residues. In germline, CDR1 is SNHLY, CDR2 FYNNEI. V shed 10 bases, J shed 3 bases, and the junction held 10 bases outside the gene matches. This CDR3 is CATTRMTSGYEQYF. CDR3 coding DNA: TGTGCCACCACCCGCATGACTAGCGGCTACGAGCAGTACTTC.

This rearrangement joins TRBV11-2 to TRBJ2-5; 7 bases line up with TRBD2. This CDR3 comprises 13 residues. V shed 1 base and J 7 bases; nucleotides not matched to a gene: 3. Per germline, CDR1 SGHAT and CDR2 FQNNGV. The CDR3 sequence: CASSLVREGTQYF. The CDR3 DNA reads as TGTGCCAGCAGCTTAGTCAGGGAGGGGACCCAGTACTTC.

The rearrangement joins TRBV27 to TRBJ2-1; 7 positions agree with TRBD2. CDR1 MNHEY and CDR2 SMNVEV come from the germline V gene (reference sequence). This CDR3 has 14 residues. V lost 8 bases to trimming and J lost 9 bases; unmatched junction nucleotides: 13. CDR3: CASGRGVLYAEQFF. The CDR3 region has the DNA TGTGCCAGCGGTCGGGGGGTTCTCTATGCTGAGCAGTTCTTC.

This chain uses TRBV5-4 with TRBJ2-3; tentatively, D is TRBD2 (6 bases). Germline values: CDR1 SGHNT, CDR2 YYREEE (reference sequence). V was clipped by 0 bases and J by 2 bases, with 13 bases between them. The CDR3 covers 16 residues. This CDR3 reads CASSLAGRDFTDTQYF. CDR3 nucleotides: TGTGCCAGCAGCTTGGCCGGCAGGGACTTCACAGATACGCAGTATTTT.